This record concerns one T cell receptor beta chain sequence. What it recognizes is unknown. Only in-frame clones appear in the TCRdb table, and some are missing; sequencing was by immunoSEQ multiplex PCR. The repertoire includes some 2 million clones, 85% to 95% of them detected once, and 0.1% to 0.15% sits in the top ten. Germline lookup yields CDR1 MNHNS and CDR2 SASEGT. V lost 2 bases and J lost 3, with 20 bases in between. The CDR3 totals 17 residues. This record comes from a study of shared clonotypes between healthy human individuals. Overall study results and limits: In contrast to clonotypes shared by all four donors, non-shared clonotypes had lower generation probabilities.

Each donor was a Caucasian adult residing in Nashville, Tennessee. The rearrangement joins TRBV6-1 to TRBJ2-7; perhaps TRBD2 as D (6 bases). Material: naive CD4+ T cells sorted from blood. Subset defined: CD45RA+ positively selected. This clonotype originated in a man between 18 and 29 years old in good health. The CDR3 DNA is TGTGCCAGCAGTGAATTGGGCGGGATTACCTACCTCTACGAGCAGTACTTC. Encoded protein: CASSELGGITYLYEQYF.